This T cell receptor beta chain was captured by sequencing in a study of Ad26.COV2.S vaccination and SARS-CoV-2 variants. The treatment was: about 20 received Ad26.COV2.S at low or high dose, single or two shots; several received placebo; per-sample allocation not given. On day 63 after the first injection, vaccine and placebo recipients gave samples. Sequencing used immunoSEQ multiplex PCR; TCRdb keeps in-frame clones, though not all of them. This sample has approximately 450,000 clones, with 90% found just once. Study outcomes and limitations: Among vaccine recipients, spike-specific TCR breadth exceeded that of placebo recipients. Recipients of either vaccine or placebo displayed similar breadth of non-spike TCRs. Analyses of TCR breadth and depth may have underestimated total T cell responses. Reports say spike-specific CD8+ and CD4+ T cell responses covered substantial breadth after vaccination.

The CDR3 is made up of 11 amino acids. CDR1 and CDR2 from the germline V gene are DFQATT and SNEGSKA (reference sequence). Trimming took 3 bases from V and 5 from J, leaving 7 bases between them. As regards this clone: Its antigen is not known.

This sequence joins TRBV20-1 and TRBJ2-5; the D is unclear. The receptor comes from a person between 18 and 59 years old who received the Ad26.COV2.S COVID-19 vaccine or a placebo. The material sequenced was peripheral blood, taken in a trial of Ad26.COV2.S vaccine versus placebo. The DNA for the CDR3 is TGCAGTGCTAGGTTTAGGGAGACCCAGTACTTC. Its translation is CSARFRETQYF.